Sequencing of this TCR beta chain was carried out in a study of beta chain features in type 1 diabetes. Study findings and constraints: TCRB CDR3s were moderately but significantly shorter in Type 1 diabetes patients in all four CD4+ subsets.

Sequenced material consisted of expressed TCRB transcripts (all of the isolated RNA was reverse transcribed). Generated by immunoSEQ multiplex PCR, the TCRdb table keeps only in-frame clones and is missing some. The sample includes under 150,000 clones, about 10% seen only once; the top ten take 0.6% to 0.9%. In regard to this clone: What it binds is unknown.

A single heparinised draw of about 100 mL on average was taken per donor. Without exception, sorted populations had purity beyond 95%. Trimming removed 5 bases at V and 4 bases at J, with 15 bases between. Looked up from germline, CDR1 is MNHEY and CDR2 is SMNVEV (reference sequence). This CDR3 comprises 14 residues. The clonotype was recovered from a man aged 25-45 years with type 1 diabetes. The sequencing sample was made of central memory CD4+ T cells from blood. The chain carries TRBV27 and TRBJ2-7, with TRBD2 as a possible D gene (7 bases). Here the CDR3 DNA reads TGTGCCAGCAGTCAAAAGGGGGGGAGTTACGAGCAGTACTTC. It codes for CASSQKGGSYEQYF.